This TCR beta chain originates from a study of blood T cell repertoires in COVID-19. Across the whole study: Specimens from acute and convalescent COVID-19 originated in the United States, Italy and Spain.

V gave up 7 bases and J gave up 8 bases; unmatched junction bases: 16. The CDR3 has 16 residues. Germline V gene lookup returns CDR1 SNHLY and CDR2 FYNNEI. Generated by immunoSEQ multiplex PCR, the TCRdb table keeps only in-frame clones and is missing some. In the table there are roughly 34,000 clones, approximately 90% of which are singletons. Sequences were obtained from peripheral blood. This receptor was obtained from a woman aged 80 or over with active or convalescent COVID-19. V gene TRBV2 combines with J gene TRBJ1-2, with 10 positions matching TRBD1. The chain's CDR3 is CASIKDSPGTGVGYTF. In nucleotides, the CDR3 is TGTGCCAGCATTAAAGACAGTCCCGGGACAGGGGTCGGCTACACCTTC.